What follows are 8 T cell receptor beta chains derived from one specimen sequenced in a study of shared clonotypes between healthy human individuals. Repertoires were generated with immunoSEQ multiplex PCR, while TCRdb's copy carries only in-frame clones and drops some. This table has roughly 2.2 million clones, about nine tenths appearing once. Sequenced sample: naive CD4+ T cells from PBMCs. As to subset: CD45RA+ positively selected. These receptor sequences come from a man between 18 and 29 years old in good health. Some clones in this sample may be carry-over from other donors' samples.

The chain is built from TRBV7-6 and TRBJ2-1; D is unclear. The CDR3 is made up of 13 amino acids. Germline CDR1 and CDR2: SGHVS and FNYEAQ. V lost 3 bases to trimming and J lost 4 bases, with 7 bases between them. This chain's CDR3 is CASSFAQYNEQFF. CDR3 nucleotides: TGTGCCAGCAGCTTTGCACAGTACAATGAGCAGTTCTTC.

The V call is TRBV7-3, the J call TRBJ2-3, with a tentative D call TRBD2 (5 bases). Germline CDR1 and CDR2: SGHTA and FQGTGA. CDR3 size: 12 residues. Trimming left V 1 base short and J 9 bases short, with 8 bases between. CDR3 protein: CASSLSTGTQYF. The DNA for the CDR3 is TGTGCCAGCAGCTTAAGTACGGGAACGCAGTATTTT.

With regard to this clone: This CDR3 is also generated by other DNA sequences in the sample. The J gene is TRBJ1-4, the V gene TRBV5-1; possible D gene TRBD1, 6 bases. The CDR3 is 14 residues long. The V gene's germline CDR1 is SGHRS and CDR2 YFSETQ. Trimming left V 0 bases short and J 5 bases short, with 8 bases between. This CDR3 reads CASSLGGRNEKLFF. The DNA for the CDR3 is TGCGCCAGCAGCTTGGGGGGGCGGAATGAAAAACTGTTTTTT.

This chain links TRBV11-1 with TRBJ2-2; D gene uncertain. CDR1 and CDR2 from the germline V gene are SGHAT and FQDESV (reference sequence). The CDR3 runs 15 residues. The V and J ends lost 4 bases and 6 bases respectively, with 15 bases between them. The CDR3 DNA reads TGTGCCAGCAGCTCCCAACCCCACGTCCCCGGGGAGCTGTTTTTT. Translating gives CASSSQPHVPGELFF.

The chain recombines TRBV7-3 with TRBJ2-3; 7 nucleotides match TRBD1. This CDR3 spans 14 amino acids. Germline CDR1 and CDR2: SGHTA and FQGTGA. The V gene end was trimmed by 4 bases and the J gene end by 3 bases; junction bases not matched to a gene: 4. As DNA, the CDR3 is TGTGCCAGCAGCTCCGGGACAGATACAGATACGCAGTATTTT. It is translated as CASSSGTDTDTQYF.

Concerning this clone itself: The sample contains more than one DNA sequence encoding this CDR3. V and J are TRBV2 and TRBJ2-3; D is possibly TRBD2 (6 bases). The V end lost 3 bases, the J end lost 8 bases, and 9 bases lay between the germline ends. Germline assignment: CDR1 SNHLY and CDR2 FYNNEI. CDR3 length: 12 amino acids. The chain's CDR3 is CASSDRDSTQYF. In DNA form, the CDR3 reads TGTGCCAGCAGTGATAGGGACTCTACGCAGTATTTT.

The sample holds a few counts of this clone. The gene calls are TRBV19 and TRBJ2-7, with 8 bases identical to TRBD1. This CDR3 contains 14 residues. V shed 7 bases, J shed 5 bases, and the junction held 10 bases outside the gene matches. Germline V gene sequence: CDR1 LNHDA, CDR2 SQIVND (reference sequence). The CDR3 DNA is TGTGCCAGTACGCCCTGGACAGGGCACGACGAGCAGTACTTC. It codes for CASTPWTGHDEQYF.

In the case of this clone: Additional DNA sequences in this sample encode the identical CDR3. The rearrangement links TRBV7-3 to TRBJ2-1; 11 positions agree with TRBD2. The CDR3 spans 15 residues. Germline CDR1 SGHTA, CDR2 FQGTGA. Trimming cost V 5 bases and J 6 bases; bases outside gene matches: 6. The CDR3: CASSPGLAGGNEQFF. In nucleotides, the CDR3 is TGTGCCAGCAGCCCGGGGCTAGCGGGGGGCAATGAGCAGTTCTTC.